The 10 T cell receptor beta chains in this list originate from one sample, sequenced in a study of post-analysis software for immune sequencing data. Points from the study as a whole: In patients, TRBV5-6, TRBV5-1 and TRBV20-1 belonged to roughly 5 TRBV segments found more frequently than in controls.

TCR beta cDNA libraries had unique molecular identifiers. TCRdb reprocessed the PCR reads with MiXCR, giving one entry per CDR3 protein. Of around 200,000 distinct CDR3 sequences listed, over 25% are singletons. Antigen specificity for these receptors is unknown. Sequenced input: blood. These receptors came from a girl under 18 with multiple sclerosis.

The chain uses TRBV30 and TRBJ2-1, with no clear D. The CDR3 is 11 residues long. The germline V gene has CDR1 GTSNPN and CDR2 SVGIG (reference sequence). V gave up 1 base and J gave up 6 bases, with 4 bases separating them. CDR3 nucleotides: TGTGCCTGGAGTGGAGGCAATGAGCAGTTCTTC. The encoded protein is CAWSGGNEQFF. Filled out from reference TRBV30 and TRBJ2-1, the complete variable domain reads SQTIHQWPATLVQPVGSPLSLECTVEGTSNPNLYWYRQAAGRGLQLLFYSVGIGQISSEVPQNLSASRPQDRQFILSSKKLLLSDSGFYLCAWSGGNEQFFGPGTRLTVL.

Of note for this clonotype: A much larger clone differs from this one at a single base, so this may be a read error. In DNA, the CDR3 is TGCAGTGCCCCCAGGGGCGGGAGGCCTTACAATGAGGAGTTCTTC. This codes for CSAPRGGRPYNEEFF. The chain recombines TRBV20-1 with TRBJ2-1; 8 bases map to TRBD2. The CDR3 spans 15 residues. The germline CDR1 and CDR2 sequences are DFQATT and SNEGSKA (reference sequence).

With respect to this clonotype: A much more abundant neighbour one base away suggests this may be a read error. CDR3 bases: TGTGCCAGCAGTCCTAGGACCGTAGCGGGAAATGAGCAGTACTTC. Translation gives CASSPRTVAGNEQYF. The chain employs TRBV12-3 or TRBV12-4 and TRBJ2-1; TRBD2 aligns across 8 bases. The DNA end is a closer match to TRBJ2-7, so the J assignment may be wrong. The CDR3 is 15 residues long.

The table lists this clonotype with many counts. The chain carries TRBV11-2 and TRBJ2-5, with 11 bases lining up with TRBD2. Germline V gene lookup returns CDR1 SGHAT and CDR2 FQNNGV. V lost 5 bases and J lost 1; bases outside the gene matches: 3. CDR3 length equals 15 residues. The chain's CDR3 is CASSLGTSGQETQYF. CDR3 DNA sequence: TGTGCCAGCAGCCTCGGGACTAGCGGCCAAGAGACCCAGTACTTC.

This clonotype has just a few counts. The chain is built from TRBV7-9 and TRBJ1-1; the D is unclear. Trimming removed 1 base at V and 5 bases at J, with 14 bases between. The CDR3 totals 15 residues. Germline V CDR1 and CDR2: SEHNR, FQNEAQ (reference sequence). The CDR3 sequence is CASSLEDGGRTEAFF. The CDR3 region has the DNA TGTGCCAGCAGCTTAGAGGACGGTGGGAGAACTGAAGCTTTCTTT.

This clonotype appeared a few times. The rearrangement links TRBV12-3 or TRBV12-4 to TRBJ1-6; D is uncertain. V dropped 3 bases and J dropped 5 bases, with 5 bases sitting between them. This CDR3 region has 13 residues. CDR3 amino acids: CASSFRNNSPLHF. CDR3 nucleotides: TGTGCCAGCAGTTTCCGGAATAATTCACCCCTCCACTTT.

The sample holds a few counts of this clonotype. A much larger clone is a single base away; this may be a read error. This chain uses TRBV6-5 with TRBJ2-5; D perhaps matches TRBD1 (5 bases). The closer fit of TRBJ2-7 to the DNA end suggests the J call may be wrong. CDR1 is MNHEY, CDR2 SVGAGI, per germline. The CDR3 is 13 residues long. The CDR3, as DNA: TGTGCCAGCAGTTTCCAGGGCTCCTACGAGCAGTACTTC. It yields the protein CASSFQGSYEQYF.

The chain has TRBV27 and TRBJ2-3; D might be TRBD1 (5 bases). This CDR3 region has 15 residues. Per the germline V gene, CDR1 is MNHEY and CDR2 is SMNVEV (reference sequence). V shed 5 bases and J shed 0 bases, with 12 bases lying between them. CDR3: CASSRVRGSTDTQYF. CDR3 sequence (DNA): TGTGCCAGCAGTCGGGTAAGGGGTAGCACAGATACGCAGTATTTT.

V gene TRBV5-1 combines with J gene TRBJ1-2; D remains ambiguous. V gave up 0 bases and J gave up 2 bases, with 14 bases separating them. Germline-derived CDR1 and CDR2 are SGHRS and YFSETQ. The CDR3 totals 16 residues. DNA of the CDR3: TGCGCCAGCAGCTTGGGGTCCAGGTCCCTAAACTATGGCTACACCTTC. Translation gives CASSLGSRSLNYGYTF.

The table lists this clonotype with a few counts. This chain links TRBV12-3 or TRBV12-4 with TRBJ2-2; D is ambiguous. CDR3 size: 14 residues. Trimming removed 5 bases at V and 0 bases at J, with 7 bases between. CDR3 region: CASSPLSNTGELFF. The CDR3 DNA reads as TGTGCCAGCAGTCCTCTATCGAACACCGGGGAGCTGTTTTTT.